Below, 18 T cell receptor beta chains from the same sample are listed, as sequenced in a study of T cells and Merkel cell carcinoma outcomes. Profiled with immunoSEQ multiplex PCR; TCRdb holds only in-frame clones, not every one. The data hold fewer than 20,000 clones, with about nine tenths observed a single time. The specimen sequenced was tumor tissue from Merkel cell carcinoma. Receptor source: a human donor with Merkel cell carcinoma.

The rearrangement uses TRBV29-1 and TRBJ2-5; no clear D gene. Germline CDR1 and CDR2: SQVTM and ANQGSEA. The CDR3 is made up of 11 amino acids. The germline V and J ends were trimmed by 3 bases and 7 bases, with 9 bases remaining between them. CDR3 loop: CSVDGAGTQYF. The CDR3 coding sequence is TGCAGCGTTGACGGCGCAGGGACCCAGTACTTC.

V is TRBV20-1 and J is TRBJ1-1, with TRBD1 as a possible D gene (6 bases). The V and J ends lost 3 bases and 7 bases respectively, with 9 bases between them. CDR1 is DFQATT and CDR2 is SNEGSKA in the germline V gene (reference sequence). The CDR3 totals 11 residues. The CDR3 loop reads CSASGQYEAFF. Written as DNA, the CDR3 is TGCAGTGCTAGTGGACAGTATGAAGCTTTCTTT.

This clone was observed once. The chain is built from TRBV5-1 and TRBJ2-3; D not certain. V lost 1 base, J lost 4 bases, and 7 bases lay in between. CDR3 length equals 13 residues. The germline gives CDR1 SGHRS, CDR2 YFSETQ. CDR3: CASSLQISDTQYF. CDR3 DNA sequence: TGCGCCAGCAGCTTGCAAATATCAGATACGCAGTATTTT.

V and J are TRBV12-5 and TRBJ1-5, with no clear D. This CDR3 contains 15 residues. V was cut by 2 bases and J by 0 bases, with 8 bases left in between. Germline CDR1 reads LGHNT; CDR2 reads FRNRAP. Here the CDR3 DNA reads TGTGCTAGTGGTTTGAGGTTGCATAGCAATCAGCCCCAGCATTTT. It specifies CASGLRLHSNQPQHF.

This clone was detected only once. The chain is built from TRBV7-8 and TRBJ2-7, with 11 positions matching TRBD2. This CDR3 spans 15 amino acids. The trim removed 2 bases at V and 6 bases at J, leaving 6 bases unmatched. Germline CDR1 and CDR2: SGHVS and FQNEAQ. CDR3 amino acids: CASSLSSGRAREQYF. CDR3 bases: TGTGCCAGCAGCTTAAGTAGCGGGAGGGCCCGCGAGCAGTACTTC.

This chain uses TRBV6-5 with TRBJ1-1; D unresolved. Germline CDR1 is MNHEY and CDR2 is SVGAGI. This CDR3 contains 13 residues. V lost 7 bases, J lost 1 base, and 10 bases lay in between. The CDR3: CASMREANTEAFF. The CDR3 DNA sequence: TGTGCCAGCATGAGGGAAGCGAACACTGAAGCTTTCTTT.

The chain is built from TRBV29-1 and TRBJ2-1, with 7 bases that match TRBD2. Trimming took 7 bases from V and 6 from J; bases not matched to a gene: 18. The CDR3 has 16 amino acids. The germline gives CDR1 SQVTM, CDR2 ANQGSEA. The CDR3 DNA reads as TGCAGCGGGGGGGAGTCGTGGGAGGGCCCCGGCAATGAGCAGTTCTTC. Its translation: CSGGESWEGPGNEQFF.

The V call is TRBV6-6, the J call TRBJ1-4; D possibly corresponds to TRBD1 (5 bases). CDR3 size: 14 residues. Germline CDR1 and CDR2: MNHNY and SVGAGI (reference sequence). Trimming left V 5 bases short and J 3 bases short, with 10 bases between. CDR3 DNA: TGTGCCAGCAGTGAGGGACTGTCTAATGAAAAACTGTTTTTT. Its translation is CASSEGLSNEKLFF.

V usage is TRBV11-2 and J usage is TRBJ1-6; D remains ambiguous. CDR3 length: 15 amino acids. With 2 bases removed from V and 12 bases from J, the gap between germline ends came to 17 bases. Germline CDR1 reads SGHAT; CDR2 reads FQNNGV. CDR3 region: CASSLNGGISLPLHF. CDR3 nucleotides: TGTGCCAGCAGCTTAAATGGAGGGATCAGTTTACCCCTCCACTTT.

The V and J genes are TRBV30 and TRBJ1-1; perhaps TRBD1 as D (5 bases). The germline CDR1 and CDR2 sequences are GTSNPN and SVGIG (reference sequence). There are 16 residues in the CDR3. Trimming stripped 0 bases from V and 1 base from J, with 15 bases between. The CDR3 sequence: CAWSVSHWTPNTEAFF. CDR3 DNA: TGTGCCTGGAGTGTATCCCATTGGACACCGAACACTGAAGCTTTCTTT.

This chain uses TRBV28 with TRBJ1-1; D remains ambiguous. There are 13 residues in the CDR3. The germline CDR1 and CDR2 sequences are MDHEN and SYDVKM. Trimming stripped 3 bases from V and 0 bases from J, with 5 bases between. As DNA, the CDR3 is TGTGCCAGCAGTTTCAACATGAACACTGAAGCTTTCTTT. It yields the protein CASSFNMNTEAFF.

The chain recombines TRBV5-4 with TRBJ2-7, with 10 bases fitting TRBD1. V dropped 0 bases and J dropped 4; count of bases not matched to a gene: 4. Germline lookup yields CDR1 SGHNT and CDR2 YYREEE (reference sequence). This CDR3 is built from 15 residues. The CDR3 sequence is CASSLAGTGVYEQYF. The CDR3 coding sequence is TGTGCCAGCAGCTTGGCCGGGACAGGGGTTTACGAGCAGTACTTC.

This rearrangement joins TRBV5-6 to TRBJ2-5, with TRBD2 matching over 14 bases. CDR3 length equals 18 residues. Germline CDR1 and CDR2: SGHDT and YYEEEE. The V segment lost 0 bases and the J segment 1 base; nucleotides outside the gene matches: 5. The CDR3 DNA reads TGTGCCAGCAGCTTGGCCGAGGGACTAGCGGGGGCCCAAGAGACCCAGTACTTC. Its translation is CASSLAEGLAGAQETQYF.

V gene TRBV5-1 combines with J gene TRBJ2-5; TRBD1 is a possible D gene (6 bases). Germline V lookup: CDR1 SGHRS, CDR2 YFSETQ. The CDR3 is 15 amino acids. V gave up 4 bases and J gave up 2 bases, with 15 bases separating them. The CDR3 nucleotides read TGCGCCAGCAGCCCCGAAAGGGACACTCAAGAGACCCAGTACTTC. Amino acids: CASSPERDTQETQYF.

The chain joins TRBV28 to TRBJ1-6, with 8 bases aligning to TRBD1. After removal of 2 bases from V and 10 bases from J, the junction contained 4 bases not matched to a gene. The germline CDR1 and CDR2 sequences are MDHEN and SYDVKM. The CDR3 has 14 residues. CDR3 DNA: TGTGCCAGCAGTTTAGGACAGGGCGGGTCACCCCTCCACTTT. As protein: CASSLGQGGSPLHF.

V and J are TRBV5-8 and TRBJ1-3; D perhaps matches TRBD1 (5 bases). The CDR3 runs to 18 residues. Trimming stripped 4 bases from V and 2 bases from J, with 22 bases between. CDR1 and CDR2 from the germline V gene are SGHTS and YDEGEE. DNA for the CDR3: TGTGCCAGCAGCCCATCCCCATCAGACAGAACAGCTGGAAACACCATATATTTT. Amino acids: CASSPSPSDRTAGNTIYF.

The chain combines TRBV30 with TRBJ2-4; 7 nucleotides agree with TRBD1. V lost 2 bases, J lost 3 bases, and 13 bases stayed unmatched. The CDR3 totals 17 residues. Germline-derived CDR1 and CDR2 are GTSNPN and SVGIG (reference sequence). CDR3 sequence: CAWSPNPDREYKNIQYF. For the CDR3, the DNA is TGTGCCTGGAGTCCAAACCCCGACAGGGAGTACAAAAACATTCAGTACTTC.

This clone came up a few times. V gene TRBV7-6 combines with J gene TRBJ2-2, with D perhaps being TRBD1 or TRBD2 (5 bases each). The length of the CDR3 is 15 residues. Germline values: CDR1 SGHVS, CDR2 FNYEAQ. Trimming removed 6 bases from V and 6 bases from J, with 17 bases in between. CDR3 nucleotide sequence: TGTGCCAGCAGTCAATCCGGGACCCTAGCCGGGGAGCTGTTTTTT. Protein product: CASSQSGTLAGELFF.